This T cell receptor (beta chain) is from a study of T cell responses to AZD1222 COVID-19 vaccine (dated by TCRdb to the early 2020s). For the wider study: AZD1222 recipients given second doses at about 4 weeks or at about 12 weeks were pooled, since spike-specific TCR depth and breadth were not found to differ between the two schedules. TCR sequencing was performed for 230 to 250 trial participants, of whom some 200 were given two doses of AZD1222 and around 25 were given two doses of MenACWY control vaccine. Trial participants were enrolled by age into 18-55, 56-69 and 70-plus year subgroups, with roughly 160, 29 and 62 TCR-sequenced participants respectively.

What the study reported, not specific to this receptor: Conclusions about previously exposed vaccinees are limited, since just five to seven AZD1222 recipients were seropositive for SARS-CoV-2 at baseline. Reportedly, close to half of the unique spike-specific TCRs recognized epitopes lying outside the regions that are mutated in the B.1.351 and B.1.1.7 variants. The 56-69-year group was small, and its depth increase did not reach significance, likely because of low power. Spike-specific TCR breadth and depth rose significantly after two AZD1222 doses compared with day 0 and with MenACWY recipients. Participants were mostly white British, with more females than males. The authors suggested clonal diversity may have been underestimated. The whole spike protein was spanned by vaccine-associated CD4 TCRs, and dominant responses were seen in regions 160-218 and 743-854. Because no samples from the day 14 peak response were available, repertoires could be characterized only after the peak T cell response.

The time point label of this sample denotes: baseline before first vaccination. Vaccinee samples were obtained from the UK trials COV001 and COV002, which included a single-blind randomized controlled phase 2/3 trial of AZD1222 (ChAdOx1 nCoV-19) in healthy adults. For TCRbeta chain sequencing, PBMC samples were collected from trial participants at day 0 and at day 28 after the second dose. The CDR3 regions of human TCRbeta chains were subjected to immunosequencing. Concerning the study's data processing: Repertoire TCRs were matched against a reference library of SARS-CoV-2-specific TCRs generated with the MIRA antigen-specificity platform. Breadth meant the fraction of unique TCRs that were SARS-CoV-2-associated, whereas depth meant the fraction of total T cells that were SARS-CoV-2-associated. Each spike-specific TCR was assigned to its reactive spike region and to a CD4 or CD8 class using the MIRA data. Log10-transformed breadth and depth values were compared by one-way ANOVA with Sidak's multiple comparisons tests. This immuneACCESS table, as held by TCRdb, lists in-frame sequences with V and J called but not all clones. Of the missing ones, under half trace to an unresolved V gene in checked studies; the others have no known cause. V and J calls and clone size are given by that table; D and trimming were obtained from the DNA. Recorded for this sample are approximately 44,000 clones; over 60% of them occurred a single time. The top ten clonotypes cover 3% to 5% of the sample.

About this clone itself: Its antigen remains undetermined. Base quality data are lacking; no much larger clone is found one base away.

The sequenced sample was peripheral blood, obtained on day 0 of AZD1222 vaccination. The receptor was isolated from an adult in good health.

The CDR3 has the sequence CASSLGGGAESVTQYF. The DNA reads as follows: TGTGCCAGCAGCTTAGGCGGGGGGGCCGAATCCGTGACCCAGTACTTC. Recombination linked TRBV7-9 to TRBJ2-5; TRBD2 aligns with 9 central bases. Germline trimming amounts to 1 base on V and 7 bases on J, with 10 as the count of junction bases outside the gene matches. CDR1 SEHNR and CDR2 FQNEAQ are derived from the germline V gene (reference sequence). The CDR3 goes from the cysteine to the phenylalanine over 16 residues. Of the read, only the CDR3 DNA is kept; its 48 bases are in frame from base 1. The full variable domain, completed from the reference TRBV7-9 and TRBJ2-5 proteins outside the CDR3, reads DTGVSQNPRHKITKRGQNVTFRCDPISEHNRLYWYRQTLGQGPEFLTYFQNEAQLEKSRLLSDRFSAERPKGSFSTLEIQRTEQGDSAMYLCASSLGGGAESVTQYFGPGTRLLVL.